This T cell receptor beta chain comes out of a study of cytomegalovirus exposure and HLA in healthy donors. Amplification used 60 Vbeta primers and 13 Jbeta primers. Generated by immunoSEQ multiplex PCR, the TCRdb table keeps only in-frame clones and is missing some. The top ten clones hold approximately 1.2% of a sample with about 130,000 clones, around 82% of them seen once. The CDR3 consists of 14 residues. The V gene end was trimmed by 0 bases and the J gene end by 9 bases; junction bases not matched to a gene: 6. CDR1 is KGHSY, CDR2 FQNENV, per germline. The rearrangement links TRBV16 to TRBJ2-3; 7 bases line up with TRBD1. Source material: PBMCs. This receptor was taken from a man aged 45-65 years in good health and CMV-seronegative. The CDR3 DNA reads TGTGCCAGCAGCCAATCAAGACAGGGTGAAACGCAGTATTTT. Amino acids: CASSQSRQGETQYF.